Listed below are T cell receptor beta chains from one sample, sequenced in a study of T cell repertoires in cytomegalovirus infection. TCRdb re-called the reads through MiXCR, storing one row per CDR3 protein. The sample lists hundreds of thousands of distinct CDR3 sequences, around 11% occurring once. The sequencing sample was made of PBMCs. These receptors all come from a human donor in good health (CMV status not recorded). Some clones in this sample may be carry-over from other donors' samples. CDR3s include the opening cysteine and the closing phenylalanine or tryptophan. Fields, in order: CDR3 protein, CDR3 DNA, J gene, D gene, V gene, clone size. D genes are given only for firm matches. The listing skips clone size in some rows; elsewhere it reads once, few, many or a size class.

CDR3: CAWSVGRGTYGYTF
DNA: TGTGCCTGGAGTGTGGGCAGGGGCACCTATGGCTACACCTTC
J: TRBJ1-2
D: .
V: TRBV30
size: many

CDR3: CASSFPGVADTQYF
DNA: TGTGCCAGCAGTTTCCCGGGAGTAGCAGATACGCAGTATTTT
J: TRBJ2-3
D: .
V: TRBV27
size: many

CDR3: CASSLSTGPSYNEQFF
DNA: TGTGCCAGCAGCTTGTCGACAGGGCCATCCTACAATGAGCAGTTCTTC
J: TRBJ2-1
D: TRBD1
V: TRBV7-6
size: many

CDR3: CASSPPAGGETQYF
DNA: TGTGCCAGCAGTCCCCCCGCAGGGGGAGAGACCCAGTACTTC
J: TRBJ2-5
D: TRBD1
V: TRBV6-1
size: many

CDR3: CASSLGDRSYEQYF
DNA: TGTGCCAGCAGCTTAGGCGACAGATCCTACGAGCAGTACTTC
J: TRBJ2-7
D: .
V: TRBV12-3/TRBV12-4
size: many

CDR3: CASRLGTGVTGELFF
DNA: TGTGCCAGCAGACTAGGGACAGGGGTCACCGGGGAGCTGTTTTTT
J: TRBJ2-2
D: TRBD1
V: TRBV28
size: many

CDR3: CASRKPGQGYEKLFF
DNA: TGTGCCAGCAGGAAACCGGGACAGGGGTATGAAAAACTGTTTTTT
J: TRBJ1-4
D: TRBD1
V: TRBV11-2
size: .

CDR3: CASSRGQISKDNEQFF
DNA: TGTGCCAGCAGCCGAGGACAGATTTCAAAAGACAATGAGCAGTTCTTC
J: TRBJ2-1
D: .
V: TRBV5-4
size: few

CDR3: CASSQVATSSYEQYF
DNA: TGTGCCAGCAGCCAAGTAGCGACTAGCTCCTACGAGCAGTACTTC
J: TRBJ2-7
D: .
V: TRBV4-2
size: .

CDR3: CASTQNEGALANYGYTF
DNA: TGTGCCAGCACCCAGAATGAGGGGGCTCTAGCTAACTATGGCTACACCTTC
J: TRBJ1-2
D: TRBD1
V: TRBV2
size: many

CDR3: CASSLGAGENTEAFF
DNA: TGTGCCAGCAGCTTAGGAGCAGGGGAGAACACTGAAGCTTTCTTT
J: TRBJ1-1
D: .
V: TRBV11-2
size: few

CDR3: CSAGGSIYEQYF
DNA: TGCAGTGCAGGGGGTTCCATCTACGAGCAGTACTTC
J: TRBJ2-7
D: .
V: TRBV20-1
size: .

CDR3: CASSPIAGATTGELFF
DNA: TGTGCCAGCAGTCCTATAGCGGGGGCCACCACCGGGGAGCTGTTTTTT
J: TRBJ2-2
D: TRBD2
V: TRBV6-2/TRBV6-3
size: many

CDR3: CASSLPANEQFF
DNA: TGTGCCAGCAGCTTGCCGGCCAATGAGCAGTTCTTC
J: TRBJ2-1
D: .
V: TRBV5-6
size: many